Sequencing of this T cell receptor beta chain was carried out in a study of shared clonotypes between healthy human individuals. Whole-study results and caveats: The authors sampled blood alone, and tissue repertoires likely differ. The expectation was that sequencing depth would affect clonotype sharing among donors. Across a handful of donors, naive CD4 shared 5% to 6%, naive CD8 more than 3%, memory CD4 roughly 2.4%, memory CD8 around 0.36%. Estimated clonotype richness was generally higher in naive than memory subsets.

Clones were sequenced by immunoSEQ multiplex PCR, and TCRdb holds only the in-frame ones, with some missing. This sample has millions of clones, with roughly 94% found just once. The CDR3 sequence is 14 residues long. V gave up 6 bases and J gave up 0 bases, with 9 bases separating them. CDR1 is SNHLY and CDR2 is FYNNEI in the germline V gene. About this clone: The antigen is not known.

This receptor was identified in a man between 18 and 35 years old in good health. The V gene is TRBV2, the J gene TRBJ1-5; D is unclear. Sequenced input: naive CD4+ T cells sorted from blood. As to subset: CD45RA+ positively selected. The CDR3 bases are TGTGCCAGCAGAAAGGATTATAGCAATCAGCCCCAGCATTTT. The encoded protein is CASRKDYSNQPQHF.